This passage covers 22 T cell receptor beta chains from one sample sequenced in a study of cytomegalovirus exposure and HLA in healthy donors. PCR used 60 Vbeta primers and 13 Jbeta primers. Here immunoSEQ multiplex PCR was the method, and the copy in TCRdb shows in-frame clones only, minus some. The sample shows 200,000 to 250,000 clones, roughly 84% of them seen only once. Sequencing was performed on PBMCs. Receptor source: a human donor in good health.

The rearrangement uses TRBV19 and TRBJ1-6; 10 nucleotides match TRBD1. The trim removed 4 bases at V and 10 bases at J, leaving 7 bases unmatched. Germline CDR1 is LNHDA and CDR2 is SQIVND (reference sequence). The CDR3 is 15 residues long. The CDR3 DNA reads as TGTGCCAGTAGTAGTGGGACAGGGGCACAGTCACCCCTCCACTTT. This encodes CASSSGTGAQSPLHF.

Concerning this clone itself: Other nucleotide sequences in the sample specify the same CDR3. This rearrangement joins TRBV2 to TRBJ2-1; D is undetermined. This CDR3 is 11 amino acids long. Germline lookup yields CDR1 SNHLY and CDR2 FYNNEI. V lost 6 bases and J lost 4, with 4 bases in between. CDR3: CASREYNEQFF. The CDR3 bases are TGTGCCAGCAGAGAGTACAATGAGCAGTTCTTC.

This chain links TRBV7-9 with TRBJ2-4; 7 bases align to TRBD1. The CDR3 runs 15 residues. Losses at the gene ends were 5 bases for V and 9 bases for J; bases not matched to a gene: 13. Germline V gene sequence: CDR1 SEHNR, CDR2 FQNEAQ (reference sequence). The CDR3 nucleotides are TGTGCCAGCAGCAAGGGACAGCCGCAAACCGGCATTCAGTACTTC. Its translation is CASSKGQPQTGIQYF. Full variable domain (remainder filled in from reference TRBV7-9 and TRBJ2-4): DTGVSQNPRHKITKRGQNVTFRCDPISEHNRLYWYRQTLGQGPEFLTYFQNEAQLEKSRLLSDRFSAERPKGSFSTLEIQRTEQGDSAMYLCASSKGQPQTGIQYFGAGTRLSVL.

CDR3 bases: TGCAGCGTTGAAGGCAATGGGCAGGGGGTCTCCTACGAGCAGTACTTC. Translating it yields CSVEGNGQGVSYEQYF. The chain uses TRBV29-1 and TRBJ2-7, with TRBD1 identical over 7 bases. The length of the CDR3 is 16 residues. Germline values: CDR1 SQVTM, CDR2 ANQGSEA. V dropped 1 base and J dropped 0; count of bases not matched to a gene: 9.

Here the CDR3 reads CASSLLGGFTDTQYF. As DNA, the CDR3 is TGTGCCAGCAGCCTCCTGGGGGGGTTCACAGATACGCAGTATTTT. This chain links TRBV7-9 with TRBJ2-3; 7 nucleotides match TRBD2. V lost 5 bases to trimming and J lost 2 bases; unmatched junction nucleotides: 7. The CDR3 totals 15 residues. Per germline, CDR1 SEHNR and CDR2 FQNEAQ (reference sequence).

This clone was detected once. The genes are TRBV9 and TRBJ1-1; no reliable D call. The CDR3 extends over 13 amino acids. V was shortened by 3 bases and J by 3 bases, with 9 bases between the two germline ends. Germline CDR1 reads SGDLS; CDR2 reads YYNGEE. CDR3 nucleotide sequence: TGTGCCAGCAGCGCGGGAAGGGACACTGAAGCTTTCTTT. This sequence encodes CASSAGRDTEAFF.

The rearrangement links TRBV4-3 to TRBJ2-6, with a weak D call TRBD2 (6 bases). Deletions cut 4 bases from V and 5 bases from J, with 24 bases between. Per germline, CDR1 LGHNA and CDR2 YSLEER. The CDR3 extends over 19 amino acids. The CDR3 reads CASSLRELHGGGRANVLTF. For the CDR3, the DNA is TGCGCCAGCAGCCTAAGAGAACTCCACGGGGGTGGGAGGGCCAACGTCCTGACTTTC.

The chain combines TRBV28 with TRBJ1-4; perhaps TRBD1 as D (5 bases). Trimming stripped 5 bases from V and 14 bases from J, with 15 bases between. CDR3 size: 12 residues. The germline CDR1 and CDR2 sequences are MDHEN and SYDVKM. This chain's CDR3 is CASSTGGVRLFF. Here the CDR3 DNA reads TGTGCCAGCAGTACAGGTGGGGTAAGGCTGTTTTTT.

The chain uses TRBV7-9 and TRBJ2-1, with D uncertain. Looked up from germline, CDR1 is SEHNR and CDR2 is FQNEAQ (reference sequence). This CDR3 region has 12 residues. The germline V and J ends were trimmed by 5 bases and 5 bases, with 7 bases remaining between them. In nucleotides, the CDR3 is TGTGCCAGCAGCCGGGTACACAATGAGCAGTTCTTC. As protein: CASSRVHNEQFF.

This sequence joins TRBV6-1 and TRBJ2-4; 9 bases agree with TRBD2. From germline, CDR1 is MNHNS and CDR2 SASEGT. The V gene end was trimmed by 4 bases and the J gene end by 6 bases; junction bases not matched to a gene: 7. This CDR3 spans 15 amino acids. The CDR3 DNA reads TGTGCCAGCAGTGGGACTAGCGTAACCTTAAACATTCAGTACTTC. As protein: CASSGTSVTLNIQYF.

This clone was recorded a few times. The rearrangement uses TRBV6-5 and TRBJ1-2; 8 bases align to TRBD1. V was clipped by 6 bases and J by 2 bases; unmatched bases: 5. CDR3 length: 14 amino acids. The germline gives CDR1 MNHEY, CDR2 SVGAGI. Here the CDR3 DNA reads TGTGCCAGCAGGCGTTACAGGGGGAACTATGGCTACACCTTC. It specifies CASRRYRGNYGYTF.

The CDR3 protein is CSAGQGVAGNTIYF. CDR3 nucleotide sequence: TGCAGCGCCGGACAGGGGGTGGCTGGAAACACCATATATTTT. The chain recombines TRBV29-1 with TRBJ1-3, with TRBD1 matching over 10 bases. Trimming cost V 7 bases and J 2 bases; bases outside gene matches: 5. The CDR3 is made up of 14 amino acids. The germline V gene has CDR1 SQVTM and CDR2 ANQGSEA.

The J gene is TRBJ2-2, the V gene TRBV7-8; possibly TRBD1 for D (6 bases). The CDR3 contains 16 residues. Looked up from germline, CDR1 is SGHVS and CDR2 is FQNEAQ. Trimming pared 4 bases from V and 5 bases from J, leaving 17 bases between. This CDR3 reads CASSSVSIGGTGELFF. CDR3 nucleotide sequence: TGTGCCAGCAGCTCTGTCTCGATAGGGGGAACCGGGGAGCTGTTTTTT.

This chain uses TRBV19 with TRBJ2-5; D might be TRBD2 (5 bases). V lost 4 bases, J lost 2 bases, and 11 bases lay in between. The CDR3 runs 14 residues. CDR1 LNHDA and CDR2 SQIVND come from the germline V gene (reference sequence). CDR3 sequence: CASSKASRQETQYF. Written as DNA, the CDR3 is TGTGCCAGTAGTAAGGCTAGCAGACAAGAGACCCAGTACTTC.

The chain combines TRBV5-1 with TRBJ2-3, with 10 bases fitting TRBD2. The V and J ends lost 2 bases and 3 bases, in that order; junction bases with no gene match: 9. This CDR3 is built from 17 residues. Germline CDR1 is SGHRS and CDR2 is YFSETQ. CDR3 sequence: CASSFGSSGSRTDTQYF. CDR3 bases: TGCGCCAGCAGCTTTGGGTCTAGCGGGAGTAGGACAGATACGCAGTATTTT.

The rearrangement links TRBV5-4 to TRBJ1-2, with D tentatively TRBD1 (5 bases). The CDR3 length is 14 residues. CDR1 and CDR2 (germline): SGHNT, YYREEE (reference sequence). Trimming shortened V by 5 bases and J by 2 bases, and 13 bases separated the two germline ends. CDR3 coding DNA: TGTGCCAGCAGTACCGGACAAAGGAACTATGGCTACACCTTC. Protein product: CASSTGQRNYGYTF. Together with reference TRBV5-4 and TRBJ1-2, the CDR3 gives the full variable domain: ETGVTQSPTHLIKTRGQQVTLRCSSQSGHNTVSWYQQALGQGPQFIFQYYREEENGRGNFPPRFSGLQFPNYSSELNVNALELDDSALYLCASSTGQRNYGYTFGSGTRLTVV.

CDR3 nucleotides: TGCAGCGTTGGACAGGCGAACACAGATACGCAGTATTTT. Translation: CSVGQANTDTQYF. The chain joins TRBV29-1 to TRBJ2-3; D might be TRBD1 (6 bases). The CDR3 is 13 amino acids. V was pared by 4 bases and J by 2 bases, with 10 bases between. Germline values: CDR1 SQVTM, CDR2 ANQGSEA.

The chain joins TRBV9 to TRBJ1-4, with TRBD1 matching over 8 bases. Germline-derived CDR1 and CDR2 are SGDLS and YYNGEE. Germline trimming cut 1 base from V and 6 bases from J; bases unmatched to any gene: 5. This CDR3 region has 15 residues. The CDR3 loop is CASSVSTGADEKLFF. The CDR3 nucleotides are TGTGCCAGCAGCGTATCGACAGGGGCAGATGAAAAACTGTTTTTT.

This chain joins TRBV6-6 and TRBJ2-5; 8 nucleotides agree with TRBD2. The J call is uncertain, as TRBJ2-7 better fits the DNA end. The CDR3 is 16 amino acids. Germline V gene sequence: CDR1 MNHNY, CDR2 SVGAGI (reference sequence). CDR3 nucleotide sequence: TGTGCCAGCAGTTATACTAGCGGACGACAATCCTACGAGCAGTACTTC. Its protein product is CASSYTSGRQSYEQYF.

CDR3 amino acids: CASSQDNSYTEAFF. CDR3 DNA: TGCGCCAGCAGCCAAGATAACTCCTACACTGAAGCTTTCTTT. This chain uses TRBV4-1 with TRBJ1-1; D is unresolved. The V end was cut by 0 bases, the J end by 3 bases, with 8 bases between. The CDR3 length is 14 residues. The germline CDR1 and CDR2 sequences are MGHRA and YSYEKL.

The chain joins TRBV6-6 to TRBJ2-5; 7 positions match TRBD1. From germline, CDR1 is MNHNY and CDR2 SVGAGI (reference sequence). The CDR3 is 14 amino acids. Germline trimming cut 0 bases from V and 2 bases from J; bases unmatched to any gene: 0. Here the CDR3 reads CASSYSQGQETQYF. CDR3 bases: TGTGCCAGCAGTTACTCACAGGGGCAAGAGACCCAGTACTTC.

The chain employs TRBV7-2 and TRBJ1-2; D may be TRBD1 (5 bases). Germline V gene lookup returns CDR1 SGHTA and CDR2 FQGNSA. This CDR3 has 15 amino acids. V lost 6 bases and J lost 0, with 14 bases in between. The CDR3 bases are TGTGCCAGCAGACACTCGGGGGGAGCTAACTATGGCTACACCTTC. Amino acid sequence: CASRHSGGANYGYTF.